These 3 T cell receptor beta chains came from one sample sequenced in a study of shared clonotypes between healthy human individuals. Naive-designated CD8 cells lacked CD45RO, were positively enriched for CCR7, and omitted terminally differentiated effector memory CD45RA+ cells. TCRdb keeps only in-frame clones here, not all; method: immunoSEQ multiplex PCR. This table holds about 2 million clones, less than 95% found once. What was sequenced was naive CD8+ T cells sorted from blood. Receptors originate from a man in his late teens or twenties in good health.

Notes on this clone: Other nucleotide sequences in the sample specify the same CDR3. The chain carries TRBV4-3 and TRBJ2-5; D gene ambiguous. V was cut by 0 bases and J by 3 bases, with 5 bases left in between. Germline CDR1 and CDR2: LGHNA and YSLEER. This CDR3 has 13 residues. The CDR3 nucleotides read TGCGCCAGCAGCCAAGATCCGGAAGAGACCCAGTACTTC. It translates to CASSQDPEETQYF.

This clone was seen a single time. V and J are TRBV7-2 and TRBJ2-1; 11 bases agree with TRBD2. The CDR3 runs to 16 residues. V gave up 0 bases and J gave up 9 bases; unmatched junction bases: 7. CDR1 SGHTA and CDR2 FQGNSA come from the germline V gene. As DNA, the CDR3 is TGTGCCAGCAGCTTAGCGCCCGCTGGGACTAGCGGTGAGCAGTTCTTC. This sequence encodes CASSLAPAGTSGEQFF.

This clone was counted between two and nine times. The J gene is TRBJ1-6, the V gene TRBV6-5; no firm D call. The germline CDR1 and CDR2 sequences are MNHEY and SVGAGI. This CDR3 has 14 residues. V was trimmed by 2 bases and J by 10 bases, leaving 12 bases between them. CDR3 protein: CASSYAELASPLHF. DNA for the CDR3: TGTGCCAGCAGTTACGCCGAACTGGCCTCACCCCTCCACTTT.